These T cell receptor beta chains were read from a single sample in a study of OX40 agonist ivuxolimab in advanced cancers. The assay was immunoSEQ multiplex PCR, and TCRdb's table has in-frame clones only and misses some. The sample has a few thousand clones, 71% seen once. Sequenced here: CD4+ or CD8+ T cells sorted from blood, sampled in a trial of the OX40 agonist ivuxolimab. Receptors originate from an adult with an advanced solid tumor such as melanoma, head and neck, liver or kidney cancer. The CDR3 runs from the conserved cysteine through the conserved F or W. The D gene is left open where the match is weak. Clone size is stated in some rows and not others, as once, few, many or a class when expanded.

J gene: TRBJ2-1; D gene: .; clone size: .; V gene: TRBV9; CDR3 protein: CASSGGEQFF; CDR3 DNA: TGTGCCAGCAGCGGAGGGGAGCAGTTCTTC
J gene: TRBJ2-3; D gene: .; clone size: .; V gene: TRBV11-2; CDR3 protein: CASSQGDTQYF; CDR3 DNA: TGTGCCAGCAGCCAGGGGGATACGCAGTATTTT
J gene: TRBJ1-2; D gene: .; clone size: .; V gene: TRBV27; CDR3 protein: CASSTNPNYGYTF; CDR3 DNA: TGTGCCAGCAGTACCAACCCTAACTATGGCTACACCTTC
J gene: TRBJ2-1; D gene: TRBD2; clone size: few; V gene: TRBV30; CDR3 protein: CAWSPGLAFGEQFF; CDR3 DNA: TGTGCCTGGAGCCCGGGACTAGCGTTTGGTGAGCAGTTCTTC
J gene: TRBJ2-1; D gene: .; clone size: .; V gene: TRBV21-1; CDR3 protein: CASSTGLAGIYNEQFF; CDR3 DNA: TGTGCCAGCAGCACAGGACTAGCGGGGATCTACAATGAGCAGTTCTTC
J gene: TRBJ2-7; D gene: .; clone size: .; V gene: TRBV7-2; CDR3 protein: CASSFSYEQYF; CDR3 DNA: TGTGCCAGCAGCTTTAGCTACGAGCAGTACTTC
J gene: TRBJ1-5; D gene: .; clone size: .; V gene: TRBV4-3; CDR3 protein: CASSQEYGGGTQPQHF; CDR3 DNA: TGCGCCAGCAGCCAAGAGTATGGGGGGGGAACTCAGCCCCAGCATTTT
J gene: TRBJ1-2; D gene: .; clone size: .; V gene: TRBV7-9; CDR3 protein: CASSLPQVLNYGYTF; CDR3 DNA: TGTGCCAGCAGCTTACCACAGGTGTTGAACTATGGCTACACCTTC
J gene: TRBJ2-2; D gene: TRBD1; clone size: .; V gene: TRBV5-1; CDR3 protein: CASSAGTANTGELFF; CDR3 DNA: TGCGCCAGCAGCGCAGGGACAGCGAACACCGGGGAGCTGTTTTTT
J gene: TRBJ1-1; D gene: TRBD1; clone size: .; V gene: TRBV2; CDR3 protein: CASRDVGQGQAFF; CDR3 DNA: TGTGCCAGCAGGGACGTCGGACAGGGGCAAGCTTTCTTT
J gene: TRBJ2-1; D gene: .; clone size: few; V gene: TRBV5-6; CDR3 protein: CASSPEGHFSSYNEQFF; CDR3 DNA: TGTGCCAGCAGCCCCGAGGGACATTTTAGCTCCTACAATGAGCAGTTCTTC
J gene: TRBJ2-2; D gene: .; clone size: .; V gene: TRBV6-1; CDR3 protein: CATTSTGELFF; CDR3 DNA: TGTGCCACCACAAGCACCGGGGAGCTGTTTTTT
J gene: TRBJ2-6; D gene: .; clone size: .; V gene: TRBV7-4; CDR3 protein: CASSITSSSQSRANVLTF; CDR3 DNA: TGTGCCAGCAGCATCACTTCCAGCTCACAAAGTCGGGCCAACGTCCTGACTTTC
J gene: TRBJ1-2; D gene: .; clone size: once; V gene: TRBV11-3; CDR3 protein: CASSLQREGGYTF; CDR3 DNA: TGTGCCAGCAGCTTACAGAGGGAAGGAGGCTACACCTTC
J gene: TRBJ2-1; D gene: .; clone size: .; V gene: TRBV6-5; CDR3 protein: CASRRYNEQFF; CDR3 DNA: TGTGCCAGCAGACGCTACAATGAGCAGTTCTTC
J gene: TRBJ2-2; D gene: .; clone size: .; V gene: TRBV28; CDR3 protein: CAAGGPSGELFF; CDR3 DNA: TGTGCAGCTGGGGGTCCTAGCGGGGAGCTGTTTTTT
J gene: TRBJ2-3; D gene: .; clone size: .; V gene: TRBV7-9; CDR3 protein: CAIQNGDTQYF; CDR3 DNA: TGTGCCATCCAGAACGGGGATACGCAGTATTTT
J gene: TRBJ2-3; D gene: .; clone size: .; V gene: TRBV9; CDR3 protein: CASSGTLLSQPDTQYF; CDR3 DNA: TGTGCCAGCAGCGGTACCCTCCTTTCTCAGCCAGATACGCAGTATTTT
J gene: TRBJ1-5; D gene: .; clone size: .; V gene: TRBV21-1; CDR3 protein: CASSKSTGGLSNQPQHF; CDR3 DNA: TGTGCCAGCAGCAAATCTACAGGGGGCCTTAGCAATCAGCCCCAGCATTTT
J gene: TRBJ2-1; D gene: .; clone size: .; V gene: TRBV7-2; CDR3 protein: CASSLDGGTSYNEQFF; CDR3 DNA: TGTGCCAGCAGCTTAGATGGGGGAACTAGCTACAATGAGCAGTTCTTC
J gene: TRBJ2-5; D gene: TRBD2; clone size: few; V gene: TRBV6-5; CDR3 protein: CASSYGRLAGAETQYF; CDR3 DNA: TGTGCCAGCAGTTACGGGCGACTAGCGGGGGCAGAGACCCAGTACTTC
J gene: TRBJ2-7; D gene: TRBD2; clone size: .; V gene: TRBV27; CDR3 protein: CASSLSEPAQAGGFYEQYF; CDR3 DNA: TGTGCCAGCAGTTTATCTGAACCGGCTCAGGCGGGGGGATTCTACGAGCAGTACTTC
J gene: TRBJ2-1; D gene: .; clone size: many; V gene: TRBV21-1; CDR3 protein: CATHSTGTTNEQFF; CDR3 DNA: TGTGCCACTCATTCAACAGGGACCACCAATGAGCAGTTCTTC
J gene: TRBJ1-2; D gene: TRBD1; clone size: .; V gene: TRBV5-1; CDR3 protein: CASSLTGDLLGYTF; CDR3 DNA: TGCGCCAGCAGCTTGACAGGGGATCTTCTGGGCTACACCTTC
J gene: TRBJ2-5; D gene: .; clone size: .; V gene: TRBV7-9; CDR3 protein: CASSHAGGGSETQYF; CDR3 DNA: TGTGCCAGCAGCCACGCAGGGGGAGGCTCAGAGACCCAGTACTTC
J gene: TRBJ1-5; D gene: TRBD1; clone size: .; V gene: TRBV5-1; CDR3 protein: CASSFGTGGQPQHF; CDR3 DNA: TGCGCCAGCAGCTTCGGGACAGGGGGTCAGCCCCAGCATTTT
J gene: TRBJ2-5; D gene: .; clone size: .; V gene: TRBV15; CDR3 protein: CATRAAGGTEETQYF; CDR3 DNA: TGTGCCACGAGGGCGGCAGGGGGGACGGAAGAGACCCAGTACTTC
J gene: TRBJ2-5; D gene: .; clone size: .; V gene: TRBV5-6; CDR3 protein: CASSVYGETQYF; CDR3 DNA: TGTGCCAGCAGCGTCTATGGAGAGACCCAGTACTTC
J gene: TRBJ1-5; D gene: .; clone size: .; V gene: TRBV6-1; CDR3 protein: CASSESTGNQPQHF; CDR3 DNA: TGTGCCAGCAGTGAATCAACAGGGAATCAGCCCCAGCATTTT
J gene: TRBJ2-7; D gene: .; clone size: .; V gene: TRBV10-3; CDR3 protein: CATSGRAYEQYF; CDR3 DNA: TGTGCCACCTCCGGGAGAGCATACGAGCAGTACTTC
J gene: TRBJ2-7; D gene: .; clone size: .; V gene: TRBV7-2; CDR3 protein: CASSLEGTLDHEQYF; CDR3 DNA: TGTGCCAGCAGCTTAGAAGGGACACTCGATCACGAGCAGTACTTC
J gene: TRBJ2-5; D gene: .; clone size: once; V gene: TRBV25-1; CDR3 protein: CASSESRMGLQETQYF; CDR3 DNA: TGTGCCAGCAGTGAATCCCGCATGGGTCTCCAAGAGACCCAGTACTTC
J gene: TRBJ2-7; D gene: .; clone size: few; V gene: TRBV5-1; CDR3 protein: CASSLGPGSREQYF; CDR3 DNA: TGCGCCAGCAGCTTGGGGCCGGGGTCGAGAGAGCAGTACTTC
J gene: TRBJ2-5; D gene: .; clone size: few; V gene: TRBV10-3; CDR3 protein: CAISDIVEHANRQQETQYF; CDR3 DNA: TGTGCCATCAGTGATATAGTTGAACATGCAAATCGGCAACAAGAGACCCAGTACTTC
J gene: TRBJ2-1; D gene: .; clone size: .; V gene: TRBV5-5; CDR3 protein: CASSQTRSEQFF; CDR3 DNA: TGTGCCAGCAGCCAGACACGGAGTGAGCAGTTCTTC
J gene: TRBJ2-1; D gene: .; clone size: .; V gene: TRBV9; CDR3 protein: CASSVGGGDYNEQFF; CDR3 DNA: TGTGCCAGCAGCGTAGGGGGTGGCGACTACAATGAGCAGTTCTTC
J gene: TRBJ2-1; D gene: .; clone size: .; V gene: TRBV7-8; CDR3 protein: CASTVSRGHNEQFF; CDR3 DNA: TGTGCCAGCACCGTAAGTAGGGGACACAATGAGCAGTTCTTC
J gene: TRBJ2-7; D gene: TRBD2; clone size: once; V gene: TRBV7-2; CDR3 protein: CASSLGPGGYEQYF; CDR3 DNA: TGTGCCAGCAGCTTAGGCCCGGGGGGGTACGAGCAGTACTTC
J gene: TRBJ2-5; D gene: .; clone size: .; V gene: TRBV4-3; CDR3 protein: CASSQGEGRWQETQYF; CDR3 DNA: TGCGCCAGCAGCCAAGGGGAAGGACGGTGGCAAGAGACCCAGTACTTC
J gene: TRBJ2-7; D gene: .; clone size: few; V gene: TRBV30; CDR3 protein: CAWSLKERPYEQYF; CDR3 DNA: TGTGCCTGGAGTTTAAAGGAGCGGCCCTACGAGCAGTACTTC
J gene: TRBJ1-1; D gene: .; clone size: few; V gene: TRBV19; CDR3 protein: CASSLSLGTEAFF; CDR3 DNA: TGTGCCAGTAGTCTCTCTCTGGGGACTGAAGCTTTCTTT
J gene: TRBJ2-7; D gene: TRBD2; clone size: .; V gene: TRBV5-1; CDR3 protein: CASSSSGGYEQYF; CDR3 DNA: TGCGCCAGCAGCTCTAGCGGGGGATACGAGCAGTACTTC
J gene: TRBJ2-7; D gene: .; clone size: .; V gene: TRBV30; CDR3 protein: CAWALLRDEQYF; CDR3 DNA: TGTGCCTGGGCCCTCTTAAGGGACGAGCAGTACTTC
J gene: TRBJ1-2; D gene: TRBD1; clone size: .; V gene: TRBV13; CDR3 protein: CASSSGGNGYTF; CDR3 DNA: TGTGCCAGCAGCTCAGGGGGGAATGGCTACACCTTC
J gene: TRBJ1-2; D gene: .; clone size: .; V gene: TRBV7-9; CDR3 protein: CASPREGGYTF; CDR3 DNA: TGTGCCAGCCCCAGGGAGGGTGGCTACACCTTC
J gene: TRBJ2-1; D gene: .; clone size: .; V gene: TRBV29-1; CDR3 protein: CSVDFSGEGSYNEQFF; CDR3 DNA: TGCAGCGTTGACTTTAGCGGTGAAGGCTCCTACAATGAGCAGTTCTTC
J gene: TRBJ2-1; D gene: .; clone size: .; V gene: TRBV6-5; CDR3 protein: CASSYEPTYNEQFF; CDR3 DNA: TGTGCCAGCAGTTACGAACCCACCTACAATGAGCAGTTCTTC
J gene: TRBJ1-5; D gene: .; clone size: .; V gene: TRBV4-3; CDR3 protein: CASSQVINSNQPQHF; CDR3 DNA: TGCGCCAGCAGCCAAGTGATAAATAGCAATCAGCCCCAGCATTTT
J gene: TRBJ1-1; D gene: TRBD1; clone size: .; V gene: TRBV7-2; CDR3 protein: CASSGGGRAFF; CDR3 DNA: TGTGCCAGCAGTGGAGGGGGCCGCGCTTTCTTT
J gene: TRBJ1-1; D gene: .; clone size: .; V gene: TRBV10-3; CDR3 protein: CAISDFESGGEAFF; CDR3 DNA: TGTGCCATCAGTGATTTCGAAAGTGGCGGTGAAGCTTTCTTT
J gene: TRBJ2-7; D gene: .; clone size: .; V gene: TRBV7-2; CDR3 protein: CASSLTGPYEQYF; CDR3 DNA: TGTGCCAGCAGCCTGACAGGACCCTACGAGCAGTACTTC
J gene: TRBJ2-1; D gene: .; clone size: few; V gene: TRBV9; CDR3 protein: CASSVVGTGDSFNEQFF; CDR3 DNA: TGTGCCAGCAGCGTAGTCGGTACAGGGGACTCCTTCAATGAGCAGTTCTTC
J gene: TRBJ1-1; D gene: TRBD1; clone size: .; V gene: TRBV27; CDR3 protein: CASRMTGGNTEAFF; CDR3 DNA: TGTGCCAGCAGGATGACAGGGGGCAATACTGAAGCTTTCTTT
J gene: TRBJ2-7; D gene: .; clone size: .; V gene: TRBV5-1; CDR3 protein: CASSPESSSYEQYF; CDR3 DNA: TGCGCCAGCAGCCCCGAAAGTAGCTCCTACGAGCAGTACTTC
J gene: TRBJ1-5; D gene: .; clone size: .; V gene: TRBV27; CDR3 protein: CASSSRSHQPQHF; CDR3 DNA: TGTGCCAGCAGTTCCCGCTCCCATCAGCCCCAGCATTTT